Included here is one TCR beta chain sequence, with context. The CDR3 contains 15 residues. Germline assignment: CDR1 SQVTM and CDR2 ANQGSEA. V was clipped by 4 bases and J by 6 bases, with 18 bases between them. These data come from a study of blood T cell repertoires in COVID-19. Data came from immunoSEQ multiplex PCR; TCRdb stores just in-frame clones and leaves some out. The sample holds about 130,000 clones; around 86% are singletons and the top ten take just over 6.5%. V usage is TRBV29-1 and J usage is TRBJ2-2, with D tentatively TRBD2 (6 bases). The sample consisted of peripheral blood. The sequence was collected from an older man with active or convalescent COVID-19. The CDR3 DNA reads as TGCAGCGTTGGTGTTTCGGGAGCCGTCCCCGGGGAGCTGTTTTTT. This sequence encodes CSVGVSGAVPGELFF.